These 27 T cell receptor beta chains originate from one sample sequenced in a study of cytomegalovirus exposure and HLA in healthy donors. TCRdb's table, derived via immunoSEQ multiplex PCR, lists solely in-frame clones and lacks some. The repertoire holds some 110,000 clones, with roughly 88% as singletons. The sample comprised PBMCs. Receptors originate from a man between 18 and 35 years old in good health and CMV-seronegative.

This chain joins TRBV7-2 and TRBJ1-3; D is unclear. Germline V lookup: CDR1 SGHTA, CDR2 FQGNSA. The CDR3 extends over 15 amino acids. The V and J ends lost 1 base and 0 bases respectively, with 7 bases between them. The CDR3 sequence: CASSLVANSGNTIYF. The CDR3 DNA sequence: TGTGCCAGCAGCTTAGTGGCAAACTCTGGAAACACCATATATTTT. The variable domain in full, with the rest retrieved from reference TRBV7-2 and TRBJ1-3, is GAGVSQSPSNKVTEKGKDVELRCDPISGHTALYWYRQSLGQGLEFLIYFQGNSAPDKSGLPSDRFSAERTGGSVSTLTIQRTQQEDSAVYLCASSLVANSGNTIYFGEGSWLTVV.

The chain recombines TRBV19 with TRBJ1-5; 9 bases fit TRBD1. The CDR3 spans 17 residues. The ends lost 5 bases at V and 4 bases at J; junction bases unmatched: 12. In germline, CDR1 is LNHDA, CDR2 SQIVND (reference sequence). DNA of the CDR3: TGTGCCAGTAGTTTCCTCATTGGACAGGGGTGGAATCAGCCCCAGCATTTT. Translation: CASSFLIGQGWNQPQHF.

V gene TRBV27 combines with J gene TRBJ2-7, with D unresolved. Trimming removed 6 bases at V and 5 bases at J, with 14 bases between. Germline V gene lookup returns CDR1 MNHEY and CDR2 SMNVEV (reference sequence). The CDR3 runs to 13 residues. The CDR3 protein is CASSLQYPNEQYF. DNA for the CDR3: TGTGCCAGCAGCTTACAGTACCCAAACGAGCAGTACTTC.

The chain combines TRBV7-9 with TRBJ2-5; 11 positions match TRBD2. This CDR3 has 18 amino acids. The trim removed 5 bases at V and 6 bases at J, leaving 17 bases unmatched. From germline, CDR1 is SEHNR and CDR2 FQNEAQ (reference sequence). The CDR3 sequence is CASSPRLAGPTIGQTQYF. The CDR3 region has the DNA TGTGCCAGCAGCCCCAGACTAGCGGGACCCACAATCGGACAGACCCAGTACTTC. Drawing the rest from reference TRBV7-9 and TRBJ2-5, the complete variable domain is DTGVSQNPRHKITKRGQNVTFRCDPISEHNRLYWYRQTLGQGPEFLTYFQNEAQLEKSRLLSDRFSAERPKGSFSTLEIQRTEQGDSAMYLCASSPRLAGPTIGQTQYFGPGTRLLVL.

The V and J genes are TRBV9 and TRBJ1-1, with 11 bases that match TRBD1. The germline V gene has CDR1 SGDLS and CDR2 YYNGEE. This CDR3 spans 15 amino acids. V gave up 2 bases and J gave up 5 bases; unmatched junction bases: 5. CDR3 nucleotide sequence: TGTGCCAGCAGCGTGACCGGGACAGGGGGAACTGAAGCTTTCTTT. Its protein is CASSVTGTGGTEAFF.

The rearrangement uses TRBV5-6 and TRBJ1-1; maybe TRBD1 (5 bases). Germline V gene data show CDR1 as SGHDT and CDR2 as YYEEEE. V dropped 10 bases and J dropped 0 bases, with 25 bases sitting between them. This CDR3 region has 17 residues. CDR3: CASTLLPIGGLNTEAFF. CDR3 nucleotides: TGTGCCTCCACGCTCCTGCCGATCGGGGGATTGAACACTGAAGCTTTCTTT.

In regard to this clone: This same CDR3 is encoded by further DNA sequences in the sample. The genes are TRBV5-6 and TRBJ1-2; 7 bases match TRBD1. Germline V gives CDR1 SGHDT, CDR2 YYEEEE. V was clipped by 4 bases and J by 3 bases; unmatched bases: 3. CDR3 length: 13 residues. The CDR3 here is CASSLGQDYGYTF. CDR3 DNA: TGTGCCAGCAGCCTAGGACAGGACTATGGCTACACCTTC.

The chain carries TRBV5-6 and TRBJ2-3; TRBD2 matches at 8 bases. The germline V gene has CDR1 SGHDT and CDR2 YYEEEE. This CDR3 is built from 13 residues. The V segment lost 5 bases and the J segment 4 bases; nucleotides outside the gene matches: 3. CDR3 region: CASSKGLADTQYF. CDR3 nucleotides: TGTGCCAGCAGTAAGGGACTAGCAGATACGCAGTATTTT. The variable domain in full, completed from reference TRBV5-6 and TRBJ2-3, reads DAGVTQSPTHLIKTRGQQVTLRCSPKSGHDTVSWYQQALGQGPQFIFQYYEEEERQRGNFPDRFSGHQFPNYSSELNVNALLLGDSALYLCASSKGLADTQYFGPGTRLTVL.

The chain employs TRBV2 and TRBJ1-1; tentative D call: TRBD1 (5 bases). The V gene's germline CDR1 is SNHLY and CDR2 FYNNEI. Deletions cut 1 base from V and 5 bases from J, with 11 bases between. The CDR3 spans 14 residues. The DNA for the CDR3 is TGTGCCAGCAGTGAAGGCCAGGGAATGACTGAAGCTTTCTTT. Its translation is CASSEGQGMTEAFF.

The V call is TRBV5-1, the J call TRBJ2-5; tentative D call: TRBD1 (6 bases). The V end lost 6 bases, the J end lost 3 bases, and 12 bases lay between the germline ends. This CDR3 contains 13 residues. CDR1 SGHRS and CDR2 YFSETQ come from the germline V gene. The CDR3 protein is CASTRDTKETQYF. CDR3 coding DNA: TGCGCCAGCACCCGGGACACAAAAGAGACCCAGTACTTC.

Comments on this clone: Relative to the germline gene, one junction end is altered; a read error may explain this. This sample also contains other DNA sequences that code for the same CDR3. V gene TRBV25-1 combines with J gene TRBJ1-6; maybe TRBD1 (5 bases). This CDR3 region has 15 residues. Germline V gene data show CDR1 as MGHDK and CDR2 as SYGVNS. The CDR3 region is CASSPRGQGGSPLHF. CDR3 sequence (DNA): TGTGCCAGCAGTCCCCGTGGTCAGGGTGGTTCACCCCTTCACTTT. Full variable domain (missing parts from reference TRBV25-1 and TRBJ1-6): EADIYQTPRYLVIGTGKKITLECSQTMGHDKMYWYQQDPGMELHLIHYSYGVNSTEKGDLSSESTVSRIRTEHFPLTLESARPSHTSQYLCASSPRGQGGSPLHFGNGTRLTVT.

This chain joins TRBV6-1 and TRBJ1-2, with 8 nucleotides matching TRBD1. The length of the CDR3 is 15 residues. Germline V lookup: CDR1 MNHNS, CDR2 SASEGT. The V segment lost 5 bases and the J segment 4 bases; nucleotides outside the gene matches: 9. CDR3 nucleotide sequence: TGTGCCAGCAGTACAGGCCAGGGGGCTAGCTATGGCTACACCTTC. Protein: CASSTGQGASYGYTF.

The chain is built from TRBV7-9 and TRBJ2-7; 7 nucleotides align to TRBD1. Germline assignment: CDR1 SEHNR and CDR2 FQNEAQ (reference sequence). V shed 4 bases and J 1 base; nucleotides not matched to a gene: 13. This CDR3 has 17 residues. The CDR3 protein is CASSSIPLSGGSYEQYF. DNA of the CDR3: TGTGCCAGCAGCTCCATACCGCTGTCAGGGGGTTCCTACGAGCAGTACTTC.

The CDR3 DNA sequence: TGCAGCGTTGAAGGTCGACAGGGGGCTGGATCTGAAGCTTTCTTT. Translation gives CSVEGRQGAGSEAFF. V and J are TRBV29-1 and TRBJ1-1, with TRBD1 matching over 10 bases. This CDR3 is built from 15 residues. Trimming at V came to 1 base and at J to 6 bases, leaving 8 bases not matched to a gene. In germline, CDR1 is SQVTM, CDR2 ANQGSEA. Variable domain in full (rest from reference TRBV29-1 and TRBJ1-1): SAVISQKPSRDICQRGTSLTIQCQVDSQVTMMFWYRQQPGQSLTLIATANQGSEATYESGFVIDKFPISRPNLTFSTLTVSNMSPEDSSIYLCSVEGRQGAGSEAFFGQGTRLTVV.

The rearrangement links TRBV30 to TRBJ1-2, with TRBD1 matching 10 bases. CDR3 length equals 14 residues. The V gene end was trimmed by 0 bases and the J gene end by 5 bases; junction bases not matched to a gene: 3. Germline CDR1 GTSNPN, CDR2 SVGIG (reference sequence). The CDR3 region has the DNA TGTGCCTGGAGTGTAGGACAGGGGGGGTATGGCTACACCTTC. Amino acid sequence: CAWSVGQGGYGYTF.

In this sample, this clone turned up a few times. The J gene is TRBJ2-1, the V gene TRBV11-3; 11 nucleotides match TRBD2. V trimming: 6 bases; J trimming: 10 bases; junction bases outside the gene matches: 8. Germline V gene data show CDR1 as SGHNT and CDR2 as YENEEA. The CDR3 loop spans 14 amino acids. The CDR3 spells CASSKSSGRREQFF. As DNA, the CDR3 is TGTGCCAGCAGTAAGTCTAGCGGGAGGAGGGAGCAGTTCTTC.

V and J are TRBV6-6 and TRBJ1-5, with unresolved D. Germline CDR1 reads MNHNY; CDR2 reads SVGAGI (reference sequence). V was shortened by 4 bases and J by 6 bases, with 13 bases between the two germline ends. This CDR3 has 14 amino acids. CDR3 DNA: TGTGCCAGCAGTTTCCGGGGAGGAGGTCAGCCCCAGCATTTT. Its translation is CASSFRGGGQPQHF.

V gene TRBV11-3 combines with J gene TRBJ2-7; TRBD2 is a possible D gene (5 bases). There are 14 residues in the CDR3. Germline V gene lookup returns CDR1 SGHNT and CDR2 YENEEA. Trimming removed 1 base from V and 1 base from J, with 8 bases in between. The CDR3 protein is CASSLGRGSYEQYF. The DNA for the CDR3 is TGTGCCAGCAGCTTAGGCCGGGGATCCTACGAGCAGTACTTC.

This chain links TRBV12-2 with TRBJ2-5; the table names TRBD2, a call not compared with the DNA. TRBV12-2 is annotated as a pseudogene. The CDR3 length is 19 residues. CDR3 DNA: TGTGCAAGTCGCTTAAGTCCCTTGACTAGCGGGGGCCACCAAGAGACCCAGTACTTC. This translates into CASRLSPLTSGGHQETQYF.

The chain employs TRBV5-1 and TRBJ2-3, with D possibly TRBD2 on 6 matching bases. The CDR3 runs 17 residues. Germline CDR1 and CDR2: SGHRS and YFSETQ. V was shortened by 2 bases and J by 0 bases, with 16 bases between the two germline ends. DNA for the CDR3: TGCGCCAGCAGCTTCCTCCGGGACTCTTATAGCACAGATACGCAGTATTTT. The encoded protein is CASSFLRDSYSTDTQYF.

The V and J genes are TRBV30 and TRBJ1-1; D might be TRBD1 (5 bases). Trimming pared 4 bases from V and 10 bases from J, leaving 28 bases between. Germline CDR1 GTSNPN, CDR2 SVGIG (reference sequence). This CDR3 region has 16 residues. The CDR3 coding sequence is TGTGCCTGGATGAGGCCAGGGAATTCTGGCTGGGGCAGAGCTTTCTTT. Protein product: CAWMRPGNSGWGRAFF.

This clone has only one observation. The genes are TRBV19 and TRBJ1-5, with TRBD1 matching 9 bases. The V segment lost 4 bases and the J segment 6 bases; nucleotides outside the gene matches: 10. The CDR3 sequence is 16 residues long. Germline V lookup: CDR1 LNHDA, CDR2 SQIVND (reference sequence). The chain's CDR3 is CASSTRDRELGQPQHF. CDR3 DNA sequence: TGTGCCAGTAGTACTCGGGACAGGGAGCTTGGTCAGCCCCAGCATTTT.

The genes are TRBV29-1 and TRBJ1-2; D uncertain. CDR3 length equals 12 residues. Trimming removed 3 bases at V and 5 bases at J, with 10 bases between. Germline values: CDR1 SQVTM, CDR2 ANQGSEA. Written as DNA, the CDR3 is TGCAGCGTTGAGTCCGGGGATTATGGCTACACCTTC. Translated: CSVESGDYGYTF.

This chain joins TRBV9 and TRBJ2-2; 9 bases are shared with TRBD2. The length of the CDR3 is 17 residues. Germline lookup yields CDR1 SGDLS and CDR2 YYNGEE. The V segment lost 0 bases and the J segment 7 bases; nucleotides outside the gene matches: 10. CDR3 in amino acids: CASSVEVAGGPGGELFF. The CDR3 DNA reads TGTGCCAGCAGCGTAGAAGTCGCGGGGGGGCCAGGCGGGGAGCTGTTTTTT.

The rearrangement uses TRBV7-2 and TRBJ1-1; D might be TRBD1 (6 bases). Trimming stripped 1 base from V and 4 bases from J, with 16 bases between. The CDR3 loop spans 16 amino acids. Germline CDR1 is SGHTA and CDR2 is FQGNSA. The CDR3 DNA is TGTGCCAGCAGCTTAGTGATACAGGGTGTATTCACTGAAGCTTTCTTT. It translates to CASSLVIQGVFTEAFF.

The chain couples TRBV30 to TRBJ2-3; 13 bases line up with TRBD2. V gave up 1 base and J gave up 3 bases; unmatched junction bases: 7. This CDR3 spans 17 amino acids. The germline gives CDR1 GTSNPN, CDR2 SVGIG (reference sequence). CDR3 DNA sequence: TGTGCCTGGAGTGGACTCCGGACTAGCGGGAGAACAGATACGCAGTATTTT. Its translation: CAWSGLRTSGRTDTQYF.

V gene TRBV7-9 combines with J gene TRBJ1-4; D gene uncertain. This CDR3 comprises 14 residues. Trimming stripped 1 base from V and 8 bases from J, with 11 bases between. Per the germline V gene, CDR1 is SEHNR and CDR2 is FQNEAQ (reference sequence). The CDR3 spells CASSLGPSGEKLFF. CDR3 DNA: TGTGCCAGCAGCTTAGGGCCTTCGGGAGAAAAACTGTTTTTT.